A single sample is the source of the 19 T cell receptor beta chains below, sequenced in a study of cytomegalovirus exposure and HLA in healthy donors (TCRdb year 2017). To prepare the library, the immunoSEQ multiplex PCR assay was applied. The multiplex PCR relied on a mix of 60 forward primers for TCR Vbeta segments and 13 reverse primers for TCR Jbeta segments. In its TCRdb copy, this immuneACCESS table keeps in-frame sequences only and misses some clones. Where compared with another copy, unresolved V genes explain less than half of these, and the others have no known cause. The sample table contains some 140,000 clones; only one count was recorded for about 76% of them. The top ten clones comprise about 3.1% of the sample. Material: PBMCs. These receptors originate from a female donor in good health and CMV-seronegative.

This clone showed up just a few times. The gene calls are TRBV12-5 and TRBJ2-7; 8 positions agree with TRBD1. Germline V gene sequence: CDR1 LGHNT, CDR2 FRNRAP. With 6 bases clipped from V and 3 bases from J, the junction kept 4 bases outside the gene matches. The CDR3 is made up of 13 amino acids. The CDR3 bases are TGTGCTAGTGGAGCCGGGACAGGCTACGAGCAGTACTTC. It encodes CASGAGTGYEQYF.

The gene calls are TRBV2 and TRBJ2-5, with D unresolved. The J call may be mistaken, given a closer DNA end match to TRBJ2-7. The CDR3 extends over 15 amino acids. CDR1 SNHLY and CDR2 FYNNEI come from the germline V gene. The CDR3 loop reads CASSDWQVFSYEQYF. The CDR3 coding sequence is TGTGCCAGCAGTGATTGGCAGGTCTTCTCCTACGAGCAGTACTTC.

This chain links TRBV10-3 with TRBJ2-2; 14 bases match TRBD2. The germline gives CDR1 ENHRY, CDR2 SYGVKD. The CDR3 spans 18 residues. Germline trimming cut 7 bases from V and 2 bases from J; bases unmatched to any gene: 9. The CDR3 here is CAIKRGTSGGQNTGELFF. The CDR3 DNA reads TGTGCCATCAAAAGAGGGACTAGCGGGGGCCAAAACACCGGGGAGCTGTTTTTT.

V is TRBV6-6 and J is TRBJ2-7; TRBD1 is a possible D gene (5 bases). Germline lookup yields CDR1 MNHNY and CDR2 SVGAGI (reference sequence). The V end was cut by 0 bases, the J end by 5 bases, with 14 bases between. This CDR3 contains 15 residues. The CDR3 spells CASSYSKWPGNEQYF. In DNA, the CDR3 is TGTGCCAGCAGTTACTCGAAATGGCCAGGGAACGAGCAGTACTTC.

V and J are TRBV5-1 and TRBJ2-7, with 7 bases aligning to TRBD2. CDR1 and CDR2 (germline): SGHRS, YFSETQ. The CDR3 contains 14 residues. The V gene end was trimmed by 3 bases and the J gene end by 6 bases; junction bases not matched to a gene: 9. In DNA form, the CDR3 reads TGCGCCAGCAGCTGGAGCGGGGCCGCACTCGAGCAGTACTTC. Translating it yields CASSWSGAALEQYF.

This chain connects TRBV30 to TRBJ2-3; 9 bases agree with TRBD1. The V gene end was trimmed by 5 bases and the J gene end by 4 bases; junction bases not matched to a gene: 16. This CDR3 has 17 amino acids. The germline V gene has CDR1 GTSNPN and CDR2 SVGIG (reference sequence). The CDR3 region is CAWDGTGPFRGPDTQYF. DNA for the CDR3: TGTGCCTGGGACGGGACAGGGCCCTTTCGGGGGCCAGATACGCAGTATTTT.

CDR3 bases: TGTGCCAGCAGCCAAGTCGGGGGGCGCCACAATTCACCCCTCCACTTT. It specifies CASSQVGGRHNSPLHF. The V call is TRBV14, the J call TRBJ1-6; maybe TRBD1 (6 bases). The CDR3 runs 16 residues. In germline, CDR1 is SGHDN, CDR2 FVKESK. Trimming took 1 base from V and 7 from J, leaving 14 bases between them.

The genes are TRBV5-1 and TRBJ1-6; no reliable D call. In germline, CDR1 is SGHRS, CDR2 YFSETQ. Trimming took off 1 base at V and 12 bases at J, with 11 bases between the two ends. This CDR3 is built from 13 residues. This chain's CDR3 is CASSLMIRGPLHF. Here the CDR3 DNA reads TGCGCCAGCAGCTTGATGATCCGGGGACCCCTCCACTTT.

This chain connects TRBV19 to TRBJ2-1, with D possibly matching TRBD2 (5 bases). The length of the CDR3 is 17 residues. Germline V CDR1 and CDR2: LNHDA, SQIVND (reference sequence). The V gene lost 3 bases and the J gene lost 0 bases, with 15 bases spanning the gap. The CDR3 spells CASSIRGGSSSYNEQFF. CDR3 in DNA: TGTGCCAGTAGTATCCGAGGCGGGTCGAGCTCCTACAATGAGCAGTTCTTC.

The chain recombines TRBV10-3 with TRBJ1-6, with TRBD1 matching over 7 bases. The CDR3 runs to 17 residues. J gave up 0 bases and V 6 bases, and 8 bases lay outside the gene matches. Germline CDR1 ENHRY, CDR2 SYGVKD. The DNA for the CDR3 is TGTGCCATCAGGGCAATGACAGGGAGCTCCTATAATTCACCCCTCCACTTT. Its protein product is CAIRAMTGSSYNSPLHF.

This chain connects TRBV6-1 to TRBJ2-7, with D possibly being TRBD2 (6 bases). V lost 3 bases and J 6 bases, leaving 6 bases between the germline ends. CDR1 is MNHNS and CDR2 is SASEGT in the germline V gene. This CDR3 region has 11 residues. The CDR3 loop is CASSDSGEQYF. The CDR3 DNA is TGTGCCAGCAGTGATAGCGGCGAGCAGTACTTC.

The chain has TRBV10-2 and TRBJ2-2; 7 bases agree with TRBD2. The CDR3 length is 15 residues. CDR1 WSHSY and CDR2 SAAADI come from the germline V gene. Trimming at V came to 5 bases and at J to 6 bases, leaving 9 bases not matched to a gene. CDR3: CASSWREPGSGELFF. The CDR3 DNA reads as TGCGCCAGCAGTTGGCGGGAGCCAGGTTCCGGGGAGCTGTTTTTT.

This chain links TRBV6-5 with TRBJ2-3; D is uncertain. V was trimmed by 4 bases and J by 4 bases, leaving 12 bases between them. CDR1 and CDR2 (germline): MNHEY, SVGAGI. CDR3 length: 14 residues. The CDR3 sequence is CASSSREAADTQYF. In nucleotides, the CDR3 is TGTGCCAGCAGTTCCCGCGAGGCGGCAGATACGCAGTATTTT.

CDR3 in DNA: TGTGCCAGCAGTTCCCGGGACAGACTAGGTGAAGCTTTCTTT. Translating gives CASSSRDRLGEAFF. The chain uses TRBV28 and TRBJ1-1; 7 bases fit TRBD1. V shed 4 bases and J 7 bases; nucleotides not matched to a gene: 9. The germline gives CDR1 MDHEN, CDR2 SYDVKM. CDR3 length: 14 amino acids.

The chain uses TRBV6-6 and TRBJ2-5, with D perhaps TRBD1 (5 bases). This CDR3 is 15 amino acids long. V lost 5 bases to trimming and J lost 4 bases, with 17 bases between them. Germline V lookup: CDR1 MNHNY, CDR2 SVGAGI (reference sequence). CDR3: CASSPWAGQLETQYF. Written as DNA, the CDR3 is TGTGCCAGCAGTCCCTGGGCAGGGCAGCTAGAGACCCAGTACTTC.

J is TRBJ2-2 and V is TRBV9; 12 bases line up with TRBD2. The CDR3 consists of 16 residues. Losses at the gene ends were 4 bases for V and 5 bases for J; bases not matched to a gene: 6. CDR1 and CDR2 (germline): SGDLS, YYNGEE. The CDR3 DNA reads TGTGCCAGCAGCTCCGGGCTAGCGGGAGGGACCGGGGAGCTGTTTTTT. It is translated as CASSSGLAGGTGELFF. The full variable domain, its missing parts supplied by reference TRBV9 and TRBJ2-2, is DSGVTQTPKHLITATGQRVTLRCSPRSGDLSVYWYQQSLDQGLQFLIQYYNGEERAKGNILERFSAQQFPDLHSELNLSSLELGDSALYFCASSSGLAGGTGELFFGEGSRLTVL.

In its sample, this clone was seen once. The V gene is TRBV7-9, the J gene TRBJ2-1; the match to TRBD2 covers 7 bases. There are 13 residues in the CDR3. Looked up from germline, CDR1 is SEHNR and CDR2 is FQNEAQ (reference sequence). V shed 4 bases and J 8 bases; nucleotides not matched to a gene: 5. The CDR3 nucleotides read TGTGCCAGCAGCTCGGGACTACGCGATGAGCAGTTCTTC. Protein sequence: CASSSGLRDEQFF.

The chain recombines TRBV7-9 with TRBJ2-2; D gene unclear. V lost 2 bases and J 7 bases, leaving 11 bases between the germline ends. The CDR3 covers 14 residues. Germline CDR1 reads SEHNR; CDR2 reads FQNEAQ (reference sequence). The CDR3 sequence: CASSLHGENGELFF. The CDR3 nucleotides read TGTGCCAGCAGCTTACACGGAGAAAACGGGGAGCTGTTTTTT.

This clone showed up just a few times. This chain joins TRBV9 and TRBJ1-2; D remains unclear. Germline assignment: CDR1 SGDLS and CDR2 YYNGEE. V lost 3 bases and J lost 4, with 7 bases in between. The length of the CDR3 is 12 residues. The CDR3 coding sequence is TGTGCCAGCAGCGCCGGGTCCTATGGCTACACCTTC. Amino acids: CASSAGSYGYTF.